A single T cell receptor (beta chain) is shown here with its context. There is no known antigen for this receptor. Base qualities are not at hand, and no much larger clone is one base apart. Whole blood was collected in K2EDTA tubes by collaborating institutions according to the institutions' own protocols. For TCRbeta analysis, collaborator samples were shipped as frozen whole blood, as isolated PBMCs, or as DNA extracted from either sample type. The sample originates from a study of blood T cell repertoires in COVID-19 (TCRdb year 2020). Study-level background: Samples covering the acute and convalescent phases of COVID-19 were provided by collaborators in the United States, Italy and Spain. Samples were obtained from the ongoing ImmuneRACE study (first 160 participants) and from roughly 1,300 subjects provided by 6 global collaborators. Sample metadata almost always included a de-identified subject ID, COVID-19 status, age in years and sex. The repertoires were released in a freely available public database intended as a resource for research on the immune response to SARS-CoV-2. The dataset comprised deeply sampled blood TCRbeta repertoires from subjects exposed to, actively infected with, or recovered from COVID-19. Where available, HLA class I and class II types were obtained from metadata supplied by the sample provider rather than from assay-based typing. The prospective study material was composed of cDNA or gDNA derived from T cells, B-cell-depleted T cells, or PBMCs. Broader findings and caveats from the paper: The quantity of clinical and demographic metadata differed by source and by participant and was supplied without curation.

The CDR3 goes from the cysteine to the phenylalanine over 15 residues. The read is trimmed to its CDR3 DNA, 45 bases read in frame from base 1. From the germline V gene, CDR1 is SGHDN and CDR2 is FVKESK. Germline trimming amounts to 4 bases on V and 2 bases on J, with 4 as the count of junction bases outside the gene matches. TCRbeta CDR3 regions were amplified from genomic DNA using the immunoSEQ Assay, a bias-controlled multiplex PCR. The paper's processing steps were these. Nucleated cell counts per sample were estimated from amplification of reference gene primers within the assay. To quantify the absolute abundance of each unique TCRbeta CDR3 rearrangement, sequence reads were collapsed and filtered. For each sample, productive Simpson clonality was calculated as the square root of Simpson's diversity index across productive rearrangements. TCRdb limited this immuneACCESS table to in-frame rearrangements with V and J called. A share of clones is missing; checked studies link under half to unresolved V genes, and the rest is unexplained. V, J and clone size derive from that table, while D and trimming were established from the DNA sequence. In this sample the table shows roughly 97,000 clones, around four fifths of which occur a single time. The top ten constitute over 9.5% of the sample.

Sequenced: peripheral blood. This clonotype was obtained from a man aged 70-80 years with acute or convalescent COVID-19. The chain joins TRBV14 to TRBJ2-3; TRBD1 agrees with 9 junctional bases. CDR3 protein: CASSPRDRATDTQYF. The nucleotide sequence reads as follows: TGTGCCAGCAGCCCCCGGGACAGGGCCACAGATACGCAGTATTTT.